The next 7 T cell receptor beta chains were all read from a single sample in a study of T cell responses to AZD1222 COVID-19 vaccine. Sequencing was performed with immunoSEQ multiplex PCR; in TCRdb, only in-frame clones are kept and a portion is missing. Among about 80,000 clones listed, 75% to 95% were seen once. Source: peripheral blood, taken 28 days after the second AZD1222 dose. These receptor sequences come from an adult who received the AZD1222 COVID-19 vaccine.

J is TRBJ2-2 and V is TRBV2; D unresolved. This CDR3 spans 16 amino acids. Trimming stripped 2 bases from V and 1 base from J, with 11 bases between. CDR1 is SNHLY and CDR2 is FYNNEI in the germline V gene. The CDR3 sequence: CASSEFSRMNTGELFF. The CDR3 DNA reads TGTGCCAGCAGTGAATTTAGCAGGATGAACACCGGGGAGCTGTTTTTT.

The rearrangement links TRBV20-1 to TRBJ2-7, with D hard to call. This CDR3 has 11 amino acids. Germline V gene lookup returns CDR1 DFQATT and CDR2 SNEGSKA (reference sequence). Trimming removed 3 bases at V and 7 bases at J, with 10 bases between. CDR3 sequence reads: CSASPGDEQYF. The CDR3 DNA reads as TGCAGTGCTAGTCCTGGGGATGAGCAGTACTTC.

This clone was seen a few times. V usage is TRBV9 and J usage is TRBJ1-6; D gene ambiguous. The germline V gene encodes CDR1 SGDLS and CDR2 YYNGEE. V was clipped by 0 bases and J by 10 bases, with 11 bases between them. This CDR3 contains 14 residues. DNA of the CDR3: TGTGCCAGCAGCGTAGGAGTGCTCGGCTCACCCCTCCACTTT. Protein: CASSVGVLGSPLHF.

The rearrangement joins TRBV2 to TRBJ2-5; TRBD2 matches 14 bases. This CDR3 contains 18 residues. The ends lost 6 bases at V and 5 bases at J; junction bases unmatched: 14. Per the germline V gene, CDR1 is SNHLY and CDR2 is FYNNEI. CDR3 residues: CASRAGTSGRGGRETQYF. The DNA for the CDR3 is TGTGCCAGCAGAGCCGGGACTAGCGGGAGAGGCGGGAGGGAGACCCAGTACTTC.

This clone was observed a handful of times. V is TRBV19 and J is TRBJ2-6, with D possibly being TRBD1 (6 bases). The CDR3 is made up of 16 amino acids. Germline values: CDR1 LNHDA, CDR2 SQIVND (reference sequence). The V gene lost 5 bases and the J gene lost 2 bases, with 13 bases spanning the gap. The CDR3 loop is CASSVSTGAGANVLTF. Written as DNA, the CDR3 is TGTGCCAGTAGTGTTTCGACAGGAGCTGGGGCCAACGTCCTGACTTTC.

This clone was observed once. The chain couples TRBV20-1 to TRBJ2-1; 10 bases map to TRBD2. The length of the CDR3 is 15 residues. Germline V gene lookup returns CDR1 DFQATT and CDR2 SNEGSKA (reference sequence). With V trimmed by 6 bases and J by 5 bases, 10 bases remained unmatched. CDR3 protein: CSASALAGEDNEQFF. The CDR3 DNA is TGCAGTGCCAGTGCCCTAGCGGGAGAGGACAATGAGCAGTTCTTC.

This chain uses TRBV5-1 with TRBJ2-7, with no clear D. V was trimmed by 0 bases and J by 2 bases, leaving 9 bases between them. This CDR3 region has 14 residues. Germline assignment: CDR1 SGHRS and CDR2 YFSETQ. The CDR3 region is CASSLGWLTYEQYF. The CDR3 nucleotides read TGCGCCAGCAGCTTGGGTTGGTTAACCTACGAGCAGTACTTC.